The 8 T cell receptor beta chains reported below all come from one sample, sequenced in a study of blood T cells in healthy people across ages. Sample-barcoded 5' priming and a J-beta primer mix drove a second PCR of roughly 6 to 12 cycles. TCRdb reprocessed the 5' RACE reads with MiXCR, giving one entry per CDR3 protein. The sample yields hundreds of thousands of distinct CDR3 sequences, around 21% seen once. Sequenced: blood. All receptors derive from a man in his 70s in good health.

This clonotype was picked up a small number of times. Written as DNA, the CDR3 is TGCAGTGCTTCCCAGGGTATCGATGAGCAGTTCTTC. Protein: CSASQGIDEQFF. The chain carries TRBV20-1 and TRBJ2-1, with D maybe TRBD1 (5 bases). Germline CDR1 is DFQATT and CDR2 is SNEGSKA (reference sequence). CDR3 length equals 12 residues. Trimming shortened V by 5 bases and J by 8 bases, and 13 bases separated the two germline ends.

V is TRBV12-3 or TRBV12-4 and J is TRBJ2-1; no definite D call. The CDR3 runs 12 residues. Deletions cut 2 bases from V and 15 bases from J, with 14 bases between. CDR3 residues: CASSLFSEFLFF. Written as DNA, the CDR3 is TGTGCCAGCAGTTTATTCTCAGAATTCTTGTTCTTC.

The gene calls are TRBV9 and TRBJ2-7, with a possible D match to TRBD2 (6 bases). The germline CDR1 and CDR2 sequences are SGDLS and YYNGEE. Trimming took 0 bases from V and 7 from J, leaving 11 bases between them. The CDR3 loop spans 13 amino acids. The CDR3 sequence is CASSVAGRGEQYF. In nucleotides, the CDR3 is TGTGCCAGCAGCGTAGCGGGTCGGGGGGAGCAGTACTTC. The whole variable domain, filled in from reference TRBV9 and TRBJ2-7, reads DSGVTQTPKHLITATGQRVTLRCSPRSGDLSVYWYQQSLDQGLQFLIQYYNGEERAKGNILERFSAQQFPDLHSELNLSSLELGDSALYFCASSVAGRGEQYFGPGTRLTVT.

V is TRBV29-1 and J is TRBJ2-2, with 7 bases fitting TRBD2. CDR3 length: 13 amino acids. Germline V CDR1 and CDR2: SQVTM, ANQGSEA. V gave up 7 bases and J gave up 5 bases; unmatched junction bases: 7. The CDR3 here is CSARDYKTGELFF. For the CDR3, the DNA is TGCAGCGCACGGGACTATAAAACCGGGGAGCTGTTTTTT.

This clonotype was counted a few times. The chain recombines TRBV9 with TRBJ2-1, with unresolved D. Germline loops: CDR1 SGDLS, CDR2 YYNGEE. The ends were cut back, 4 bases at V and 0 bases at J, with 8 bases in the middle. The CDR3 has 14 residues. The CDR3 region is CASSMDHSYNEQFF. As DNA, the CDR3 is TGTGCCAGCAGCATGGACCACTCCTACAATGAGCAGTTCTTC.

In its sample, this clonotype was seen many times. V usage is TRBV4-1 and J usage is TRBJ2-1; 8 bases align to TRBD2. The CDR3 runs to 16 residues. The germline V gene has CDR1 MGHRA and CDR2 YSYEKL. V was pared by 4 bases and J by 7 bases, with 12 bases of the junction left unmatched. This chain's CDR3 is CASSREGRAGANEQFF. The CDR3 region has the DNA TGCGCCAGCAGCCGGGAAGGTCGAGCGGGAGCGAATGAGCAGTTCTTC.

CDR3 protein: CSVDVRVNTEAFF. CDR3 DNA sequence: TGCAGCGTTGATGTAAGGGTGAACACTGAAGCTTTCTTT. V is TRBV29-1 and J is TRBJ1-1; D is uncertain. The CDR3 is made up of 13 amino acids. CDR1 SQVTM and CDR2 ANQGSEA come from the germline V gene. V was trimmed by 3 bases and J by 0 bases, leaving 8 bases between them.

The gene calls are TRBV4-1 and TRBJ2-3, with 11 positions matching TRBD2. V lost 1 base, J lost 0 bases, and 0 bases stayed unmatched. From germline, CDR1 is MGHRA and CDR2 YSYEKL. The CDR3 contains 16 residues. CDR3: CASSQGTSGSTDTQYF. The CDR3 DNA sequence: TGCGCCAGCAGCCAAGGGACTAGCGGGAGCACAGATACGCAGTATTTT.